This T cell receptor beta chain derives from a study of T cell changes during pregnancy in multiple sclerosis. The CDR3 loop spans 16 amino acids. The V gene's germline CDR1 is SEHNR and CDR2 FQNEAQ (reference sequence). Trimming took off 1 base at V and 3 bases at J, with 15 bases between the two ends. The data were produced by immunoSEQ multiplex PCR, yet TCRdb's version contains in-frame clones alone and is incomplete. The sample consists of about 79,000 clones, approximately 92% of them appearing once. This receptor was identified in a female donor in good health, enrolled as a control in a pregnancy study. The starting material was peripheral blood, obtained in the second trimester of pregnancy. The chain recombines TRBV7-9 with TRBJ1-2, with TRBD1 as a possible D gene (6 bases). The CDR3 coding sequence is TGTGCCAGCAGCTTAGGTGGGACAAGATTACACTATGGCTACACCTTC. It is translated as CASSLGGTRLHYGYTF.